This T cell receptor beta chain was sequenced for a study of T cell responses to AZD1222 COVID-19 vaccine. Overall study: The study pooled second doses at about 4 or about 12 weeks. General study findings and limits: Just 6 or 7 people given AZD1222 tested seropositive at baseline. The study reported that nearly half of spike-specific TCRs target unmutated variant regions.

Remarks on this clone: Antigen: not known.

Here immunoSEQ multiplex PCR was the method, and the copy in TCRdb shows in-frame clones only, minus some. The sample contains about 97,000 clones, around 89% of which appear only once. Germline V gene lookup returns CDR1 LGHNA and CDR2 YSLEER. The CDR3 has 16 residues. Unmatched junction bases numbered 6, after V lost 0 bases and J lost 4 bases. Source: peripheral blood, taken on day 0 of AZD1222 vaccination. The TCR sequence derives from an adult in good health. The chain combines TRBV4-3 with TRBJ1-2; the match to TRBD1 covers 9 bases. The CDR3 sequence: CASSQDFGTGTYGYTF. The CDR3 region has the DNA TGCGCCAGCAGCCAAGATTTTGGGACAGGGACCTATGGCTACACCTTC.